These 11 T cell receptor beta chains were sequenced from one sample in a study of blood T cell repertoires in COVID-19. Only in-frame clones appear in the TCRdb table, and some are missing; sequencing was by immunoSEQ multiplex PCR. The table lists under 90,000 clones, over 70% of them singletons. Sequenced: peripheral blood. These receptors came from a human donor in a cohort sampled during active COVID-19.

This clone showed up just a few times. This chain joins TRBV7-9 and TRBJ2-2, with D maybe TRBD2 (6 bases). Germline V gene data show CDR1 as SEHNR and CDR2 as FQNEAQ (reference sequence). V lost 5 bases to trimming and J lost 2 bases, with 15 bases between them. The CDR3 runs to 16 residues. The CDR3 loop reads CASSLGGGANTGELFF. The CDR3 region has the DNA TGTGCCAGCAGCCTGGGAGGTGGAGCCAACACCGGGGAGCTGTTTTTT.

The genes are TRBV6-6 and TRBJ1-1; D is unresolved. The V end was cut by 6 bases, the J end by 0 bases, with 8 bases between. This CDR3 comprises 13 residues. In germline, CDR1 is MNHNY, CDR2 SVGAGI (reference sequence). CDR3 in DNA: TGTGCCAGCAGGGCGGAGCTGAACACTGAAGCTTTCTTT. It yields the protein CASRAELNTEAFF.

The chain has TRBV25-1 and TRBJ1-2, with D maybe TRBD1 (6 bases). V shed 6 bases and J shed 6 bases, with 11 bases lying between them. CDR3 length: 12 residues. Germline V lookup: CDR1 MGHDK, CDR2 SYGVNS. DNA for the CDR3: TGTGCCAGCAGCAAAGGGGGTAATGGCTACACCTTC. Its protein is CASSKGGNGYTF.

The gene calls are TRBV18 and TRBJ2-5; 14 positions match TRBD2. The V and J ends lost 3 bases and 2 bases, in that order; junction bases with no gene match: 5. Germline CDR1 is KGHSH and CDR2 is LQKENI. The length of the CDR3 is 17 residues. CDR3 DNA: TGTGCCAGCTCACCCCCGGGACTAGCGGGAGCGCAAGAGACCCAGTACTTC. It specifies CASSPPGLAGAQETQYF.

This chain links TRBV7-2 with TRBJ1-3; 10 positions agree with TRBD1. Germline V gene data show CDR1 as SGHTA and CDR2 as FQGNSA. This CDR3 is built from 18 residues. V was clipped by 4 bases and J by 2 bases; unmatched bases: 11. Here the CDR3 reads CASSSVGTGAYTGNTIYF. CDR3 DNA: TGTGCCAGCAGCTCTGTCGGGACAGGGGCTTATACTGGAAACACCATATATTTT. The full variable domain, rest sourced from reference TRBV7-2 and TRBJ1-3, is GAGVSQSPSNKVTEKGKDVELRCDPISGHTALYWYRQSLGQGLEFLIYFQGNSAPDKSGLPSDRFSAERTGGSVSTLTIQRTQQEDSAVYLCASSSVGTGAYTGNTIYFGEGSWLTVV.

The chain combines TRBV28 with TRBJ2-5; 10 bases align to TRBD2. Germline CDR1 is MDHEN and CDR2 is SYDVKM. V was clipped by 4 bases and J by 7 bases; unmatched bases: 12. The CDR3 totals 16 residues. The CDR3, as DNA: TGTGCCAGCAGTTCCCCCGTGGGACTAGCGCGGAGGACCCAGTACTTC. Its protein product is CASSSPVGLARRTQYF. The full variable domain, its missing parts supplied by reference TRBV28 and TRBJ2-5, is DVKVTQSSRYLVKRTGEKVFLECVQDMDHENMFWYRQDPGLGLRLIYFSYDVKMKEKGDIPEGYSVSREKKERFSLILESASTNQTSMYLCASSSPVGLARRTQYFGPGTRLLVL.

V usage is TRBV19 and J usage is TRBJ2-3; 8 bases align to TRBD2. With V trimmed by 3 bases and J by 0 bases, 8 bases remained unmatched. Germline CDR1 LNHDA, CDR2 SQIVND (reference sequence). The CDR3 is 17 amino acids. In DNA, the CDR3 is TGTGCCAGTAGTATTCTTCAAGCGGGGGTCAGCACAGATACGCAGTATTTT. This sequence encodes CASSILQAGVSTDTQYF.

This clone showed up many times. The chain has TRBV5-4 and TRBJ1-1, with D hard to call. The CDR3 contains 14 residues. CDR1 is SGHNT and CDR2 is YYREEE in the germline V gene (reference sequence). The V end was cut by 4 bases, the J end by 4 bases, with 14 bases between. CDR3 region: CASSLQYPSTEAFF. CDR3 bases: TGTGCCAGCAGCCTACAGTACCCGAGCACTGAAGCTTTCTTT.

V is TRBV7-2 and J is TRBJ2-5; TRBD2 aligns across 14 bases. This CDR3 comprises 18 residues. The germline V gene encodes CDR1 SGHTA and CDR2 FQGNSA. Trimming took 5 bases from V and 2 from J; bases not matched to a gene: 10. The CDR3: CASSRGTSGRQRQETQYF. The CDR3 DNA reads TGTGCCAGCAGCCGTGGGACTAGCGGGAGACAAAGGCAAGAGACCCAGTACTTC.

V usage is TRBV6-2 or TRBV6-3 and J usage is TRBJ1-5, with a weak D call TRBD1 (6 bases). With 5 bases removed from V and 4 bases from J, the gap between germline ends came to 12 bases. Germline CDR1 reads MNHEY; CDR2 reads SVGEGT. CDR3 length equals 14 residues. The CDR3 nucleotides are TGTGCCAGCAGTGCACAGGGCTGGAATCAGCCCCAGCATTTT. Protein sequence: CASSAQGWNQPQHF.

This chain connects TRBV29-1 to TRBJ2-1, with TRBD2 identical over 7 bases. J was trimmed by 2 bases and V by 3 bases; bases with no gene match: 7. Per the germline V gene, CDR1 is SQVTM and CDR2 is ANQGSEA. The CDR3 has 15 residues. The CDR3 here is CSVDTVGGAYNEQFF. DNA for the CDR3: TGCAGCGTTGATACGGTGGGGGGGGCCTACAATGAGCAGTTCTTC.